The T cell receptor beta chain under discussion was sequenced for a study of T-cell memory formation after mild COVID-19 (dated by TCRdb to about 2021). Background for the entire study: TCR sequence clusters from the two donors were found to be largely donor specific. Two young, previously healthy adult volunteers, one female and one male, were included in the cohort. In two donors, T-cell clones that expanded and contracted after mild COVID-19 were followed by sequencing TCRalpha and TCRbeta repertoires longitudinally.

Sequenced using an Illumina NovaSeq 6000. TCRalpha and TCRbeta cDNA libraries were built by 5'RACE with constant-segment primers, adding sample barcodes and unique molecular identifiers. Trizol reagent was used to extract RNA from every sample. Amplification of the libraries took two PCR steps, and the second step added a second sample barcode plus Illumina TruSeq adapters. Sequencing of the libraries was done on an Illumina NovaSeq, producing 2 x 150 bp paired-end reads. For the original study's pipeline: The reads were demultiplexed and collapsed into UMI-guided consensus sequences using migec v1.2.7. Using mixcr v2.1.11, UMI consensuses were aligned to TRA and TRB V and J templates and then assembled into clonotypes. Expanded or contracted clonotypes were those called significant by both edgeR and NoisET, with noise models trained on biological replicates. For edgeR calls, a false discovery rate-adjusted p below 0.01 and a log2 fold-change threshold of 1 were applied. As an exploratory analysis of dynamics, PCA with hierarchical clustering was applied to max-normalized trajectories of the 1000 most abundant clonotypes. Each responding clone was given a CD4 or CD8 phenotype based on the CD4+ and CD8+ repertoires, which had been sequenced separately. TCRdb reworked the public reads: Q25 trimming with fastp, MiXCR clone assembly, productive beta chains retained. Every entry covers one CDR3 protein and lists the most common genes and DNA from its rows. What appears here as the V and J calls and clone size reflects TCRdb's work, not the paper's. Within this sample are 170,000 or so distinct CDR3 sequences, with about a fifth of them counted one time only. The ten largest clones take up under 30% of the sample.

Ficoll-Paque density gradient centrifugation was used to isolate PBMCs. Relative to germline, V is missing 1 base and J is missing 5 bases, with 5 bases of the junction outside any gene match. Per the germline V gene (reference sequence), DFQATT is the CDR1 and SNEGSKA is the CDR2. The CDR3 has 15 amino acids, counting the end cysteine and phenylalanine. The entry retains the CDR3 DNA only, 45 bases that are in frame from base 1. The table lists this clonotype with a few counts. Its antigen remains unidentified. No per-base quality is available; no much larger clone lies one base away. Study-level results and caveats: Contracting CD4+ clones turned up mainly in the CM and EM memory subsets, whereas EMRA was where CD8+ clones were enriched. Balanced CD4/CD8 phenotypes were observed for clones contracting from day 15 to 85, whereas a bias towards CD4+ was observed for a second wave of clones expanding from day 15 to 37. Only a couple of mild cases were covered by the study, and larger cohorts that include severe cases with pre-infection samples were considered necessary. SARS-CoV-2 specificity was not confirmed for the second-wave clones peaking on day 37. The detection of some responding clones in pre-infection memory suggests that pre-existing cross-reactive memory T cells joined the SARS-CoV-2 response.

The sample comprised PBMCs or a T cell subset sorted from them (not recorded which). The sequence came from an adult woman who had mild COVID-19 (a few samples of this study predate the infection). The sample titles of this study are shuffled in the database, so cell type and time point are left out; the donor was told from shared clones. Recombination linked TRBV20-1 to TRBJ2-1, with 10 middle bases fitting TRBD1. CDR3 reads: CSARVWDRGNNEQFF. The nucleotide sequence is TGCAGTGCTAGAGTATGGGACAGGGGTAACAATGAGCAGTTCTTC.